A selection of T cell receptor beta chains follows, all from one sample in a study of T cell changes during pregnancy in multiple sclerosis. Sequencing was performed with immunoSEQ multiplex PCR; in TCRdb, only in-frame clones are kept and a portion is missing. This table has roughly 27,000 clones, about nine tenths appearing once. Sequenced material: CD8+ T cells from peripheral blood mononuclear cells, taken in the second trimester of pregnancy. Receptors originate from a female donor with multiple sclerosis, enrolled in a pregnancy study. Both conserved end residues are part of each CDR3.

j_gene,v_gene,CDR3aa
TRBJ2-2,TRBV4-1,CASSPRERDTGELFF
TRBJ2-7,TRBV13,CASSPTGTGEYEQYF
TRBJ1-5,TRBV12-5,CASGLAVGQGSNQPQHF
TRBJ1-6,TRBV19,CASSIAPGTGNNSPLHF
TRBJ1-4,TRBV7-9,CASSLGYNEKLFF
TRBJ1-2,TRBV4-3,CASSLLTNGGRDGYGYTF
TRBJ2-5,TRBV7-2,CASMLAGGYQETQYF
TRBJ1-1,TRBV6-6,CASSYSEGDAEAFF
TRBJ1-6,TRBV20-1,CSGGGPLHF
TRBJ1-2,TRBV5-6,CASRRQGVRKYGYTF
TRBJ2-7,TRBV4-3,CASSQEQGDEQYF
TRBJ2-1,TRBV6-4,CASSEGHNEQFF
TRBJ2-2,TRBV6-4,CASSTDSGNTGELFF
TRBJ1-4,TRBV7-9,CASSGGGGEAEKLFF
TRBJ1-2,TRBV7-3,CASSSPGGEGYGGYTF
TRBJ1-2,TRBV11-1,CASSPGQGGHNYGYTF
TRBJ2-3,TRBV7-2,CASSLAQGSGGYTDTQYF
TRBJ1-1,TRBV6-6,CASTSQDYPEAFF
TRBJ2-3,TRBV6-5,CASRGPNPTDTQYF
TRBJ2-7,TRBV4-3,CASSPGLAGYEQYF
TRBJ1-5,TRBV7-9,CASSPGDVWGQPQHF
TRBJ2-5,TRBV30,CAWTGLETQYF
TRBJ1-1,TRBV7-9,CASSLHGGGKTEAFF
TRBJ2-1,TRBV18,CASSPPNRGPYNEQFF
TRBJ1-4,TRBV4-1,CASSQAAGPNEKLFF
TRBJ2-1,TRBV11-2,CASSPTKGTPTNEQFF
TRBJ1-1,TRBV4-1,CASSQDRLGVGANTEAFF
TRBJ2-2,TRBV9,CASSIDPGLNTGELFF
TRBJ1-2,TRBV28,CASSFRRGDPNYGYTF
TRBJ2-1,TRBV27,CASSYAYRSSDNEQFF